A selection of T cell receptor beta chains follows, all from one sample in a study of blood T cells in healthy people across ages. TCRdb passed the 5' RACE reads through MiXCR, listing each CDR3 protein once. Among roughly 1,800,000 distinct CDR3 sequences, around half were seen once, and the ten largest hold 2.1%. Input material: blood. The receptors come from a woman between 35 and 50 years old in good health. Both conserved end residues are part of each CDR3. A D gene is named only where the DNA matches it firmly. Not all rows give a size; the values are once, few, many and, for expanded clones, a class.

j_call d_call clone_size v_call cdr3_nt cdr3_aa
TRBJ2-1 . . TRBV6-6 TGTGCCAGCAGTTCGAGGATGGTTAGGGGAGAAGGGTATGAGCAGTTCTTC CASSSRMVRGEGYEQFF
TRBJ1-2 . few TRBV20-1 TGCAGTGCTAGTACCCAGGAACTACCTAACTATGGCTACACCTTC CSASTQELPNYGYTF
TRBJ2-1 TRBD2 . TRBV6-1 TGTGCCAGCAGGTCGACTAGCGGGGGGGGATTCTACAATGAGCAGTTCTTC CASRSTSGGGFYNEQFF
TRBJ1-4 . . TRBV6-5 TGTGCCAGCAGCAAGAGCGGGGGCCTTGAAAAACTGTTTTTT CASSKSGGLEKLFF
TRBJ2-3 . . TRBV7-9 TGTGCCAGCAGCTTAGGGGGCCAAGTTCCTAGCACAGATACGCAGTATTTT CASSLGGQVPSTDTQYF
TRBJ1-6 . . TRBV20-1 TGCAGTGCTAGATCCACAGGGAGAAATTCACCCCTCCACTTT CSARSTGRNSPLHF
TRBJ2-7 . few TRBV4-3 TGCGCCAGCAGCCAAACTAATAGGGACACCTCCTACGAGCAGTACTTC CASSQTNRDTSYEQYF
TRBJ1-1 . . TRBV20-1 TGCAGTGCTAGAGGATCTGTCAGGGCGAACACTGAAGCTTTCTTT CSARGSVRANTEAFF
TRBJ2-1 TRBD1 . TRBV28 TGTGCCAGCACATACCGGGACAGGGGTTACAATGAGCAGTTCTTC CASTYRDRGYNEQFF
TRBJ2-3 . . TRBV5-1 TGCGCCAGTGCGGACGGGGCCTCAGATACGCAGTATTTT CASADGASDTQYF
TRBJ1-1 . few TRBV5-1 TGCGCCAGCAGCTTGATGGTAGGGACGAACACTGAAGCTTTCTTT CASSLMVGTNTEAFF
TRBJ2-3 TRBD2 few TRBV27 TGTGCCAGCAGTCCACACCGGTTTCGGATGGCTAGCGGGGGGAGCAGCACAGATACGCAGTATTTT CASSPHRFRMASGGSSTDTQYF
TRBJ1-2 . . TRBV29-1 TGCAGCGCCGTTGGGGGGGGCTCTGGCTACACCTTC CSAVGGGSGYTF
TRBJ2-1 TRBD2 . TRBV7-2 TGTGCCAGCAGCTTATCCGGGACTAGGAGTGAGCAGTTCTTC CASSLSGTRSEQFF
TRBJ2-6 TRBD1 . TRBV11-3 TGTGCCAGCAGCCATCAAACCTCCGGGACAGGGGCCGGGGCCAACGTCCTGACTTTC CASSHQTSGTGAGANVLTF
TRBJ1-5 . . TRBV24-1 TGTGCCACCAGTGATTCTGCGGGCCAGCCCCAGCATTTT CATSDSAGQPQHF
TRBJ1-5 . . TRBV20-1 TGCAGTGCTAGAGGATTACAGGGTAGCAATCAGCCCCAGCATTTT CSARGLQGSNQPQHF
TRBJ2-5 TRBD1 few TRBV18 TGTGCCAGCTCACCACCGGTATCAGGGGGCGATGAGCAGTACTTC CASSPPVSGGDEQYF
TRBJ2-2 . . TRBV2 TGTGCCAGCAGGGGGGGATACGGGGAGCTGTTTTTT CASRGGYGELFF
TRBJ2-1 . few TRBV9 TGTGCCAGCAGCGTAGCTACCCCCAACAATGAGCAGTTCTTC CASSVATPNNEQFF
TRBJ2-7 TRBD2 . TRBV12-3/TRBV12-4 TGTGCCAGCACTACTAGCGGGGGGGCCTCCTACGAGCAGTACTTC CASTTSGGASYEQYF
TRBJ1-5 . . TRBV7-9 TGTGCCAGCAGCTCCGAAGTAGTAAATCAGCCCCAGCATTTT CASSSEVVNQPQHF
TRBJ2-6 . few TRBV6-6 TGTGCCAGCAGTTACCCTGTTGCTCGCTCTGGGGCCAACGTCCTGACTTTC CASSYPVARSGANVLTF
TRBJ2-5 TRBD2 . TRBV20-1 TGCAGTGCTAGTTTAGCGGGGGGGCAAAAGACCCAGTACTTC CSASLAGGQKTQYF
TRBJ2-5 TRBD1 . TRBV7-7 TGTGCTAGCAGCTTAGCGAGGGGGCAGCAAGAGACCCAGTACTTC CASSLARGQQETQYF
TRBJ2-5 TRBD1 . TRBV20-1 TGCAGTGCTAGCCACGAGGGACAGGGGGCGGGAGAGACCCAGTACTTC CSASHEGQGAGETQYF
TRBJ2-7 . . TRBV20-1 TGCAGCCGGACGGCTAACTACGAGCAGTACTTC CSRTANYEQYF
TRBJ2-3 TRBD1 . TRBV10-3 TGTGCCACCTCACTAGGACAGGGGTCCACAGATACGCAGTATTTT CATSLGQGSTDTQYF
TRBJ2-5 TRBD1 few TRBV9 TGTGCCAGCAGCGGATGGACAGGGCGTGATGTGACCCAGTACTTC CASSGWTGRDVTQYF
TRBJ1-5 TRBD1 . TRBV4-1 TGCGCCAGCAGTTATACGACAGGGATGGATCAGCCCCAGCATTTT CASSYTTGMDQPQHF